This T cell receptor beta chain was identified in a study of blood T cell repertoires in COVID-19. The wider study: T cells, B-cell-depleted T cells, or PBMCs supplied cDNA or gDNA.

Sequencing was performed with immunoSEQ multiplex PCR; in TCRdb, only in-frame clones are kept and a portion is missing. Here the sample spans roughly 500,000 clones, approximately 87% being singletons. Input material: PBMCs or T cells enriched from blood (not recorded which). The origin of this receptor is a woman aged 40 to 55 who had recovered from COVID-19.

The CDR3 loop reads CASSLLAANAGELFF. DNA for the CDR3: TGTGCCAGCAGCTTACTAGCGGCAAACGCCGGGGAGCTGTTTTTT. The J gene is TRBJ2-2, the V gene TRBV11-2, with 7 nucleotides matching TRBD2. Trimming at V came to 2 bases and at J to 6 bases, leaving 6 bases not matched to a gene. Germline CDR1 reads SGHAT; CDR2 reads FQNNGV. This CDR3 region has 15 residues.